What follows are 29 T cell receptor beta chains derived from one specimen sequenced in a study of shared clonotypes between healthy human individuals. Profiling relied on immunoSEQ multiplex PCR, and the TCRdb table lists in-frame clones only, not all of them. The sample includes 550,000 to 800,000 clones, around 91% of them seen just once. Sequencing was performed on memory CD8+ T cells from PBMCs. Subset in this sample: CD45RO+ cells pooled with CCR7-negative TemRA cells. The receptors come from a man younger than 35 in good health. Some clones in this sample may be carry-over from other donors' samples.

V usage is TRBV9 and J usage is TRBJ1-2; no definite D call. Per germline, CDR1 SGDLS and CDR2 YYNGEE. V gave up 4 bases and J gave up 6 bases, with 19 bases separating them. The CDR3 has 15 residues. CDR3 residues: CASSPSLGTGHGYTF. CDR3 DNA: TGTGCCAGCAGCCCCTCCCTAGGAACGGGCCATGGCTACACCTTC. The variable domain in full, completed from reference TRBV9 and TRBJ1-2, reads DSGVTQTPKHLITATGQRVTLRCSPRSGDLSVYWYQQSLDQGLQFLIQYYNGEERAKGNILERFSAQQFPDLHSELNLSSLELGDSALYFCASSPSLGTGHGYTFGSGTRLTVV.

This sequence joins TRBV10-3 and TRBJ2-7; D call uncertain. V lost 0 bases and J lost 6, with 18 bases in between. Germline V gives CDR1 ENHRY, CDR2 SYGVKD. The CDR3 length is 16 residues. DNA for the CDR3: TGTGCCATCAGTGAGTCGAAGGCCTTACTGAGGTCCGAGCAGTACTTC. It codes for CAISESKALLRSEQYF.

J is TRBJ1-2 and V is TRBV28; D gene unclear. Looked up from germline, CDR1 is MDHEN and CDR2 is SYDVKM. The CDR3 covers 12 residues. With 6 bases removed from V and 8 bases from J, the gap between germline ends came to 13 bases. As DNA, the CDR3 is TGTGCCAGCAGCCAGGACCCCCGCGGCTACACCTTC. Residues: CASSQDPRGYTF.

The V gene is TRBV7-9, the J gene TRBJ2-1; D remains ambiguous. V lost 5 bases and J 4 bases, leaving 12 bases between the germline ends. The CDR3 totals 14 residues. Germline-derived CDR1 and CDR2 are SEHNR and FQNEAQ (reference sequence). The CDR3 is CASSPLNPYNEQFF. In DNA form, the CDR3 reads TGTGCCAGCAGCCCACTGAATCCTTACAATGAGCAGTTCTTC.

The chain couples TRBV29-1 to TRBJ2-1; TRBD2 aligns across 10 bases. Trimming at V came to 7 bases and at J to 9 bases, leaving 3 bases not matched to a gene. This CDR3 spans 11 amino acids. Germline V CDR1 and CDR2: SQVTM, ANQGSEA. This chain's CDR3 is CSAGLAFEQFF. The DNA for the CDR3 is TGCAGCGCGGGACTAGCGTTTGAGCAGTTCTTC.

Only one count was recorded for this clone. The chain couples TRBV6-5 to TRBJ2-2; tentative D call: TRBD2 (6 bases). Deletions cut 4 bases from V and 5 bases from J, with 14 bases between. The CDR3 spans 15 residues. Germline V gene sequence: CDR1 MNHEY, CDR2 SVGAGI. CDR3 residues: CASSFRLGYTGELFF. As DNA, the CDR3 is TGTGCCAGCAGTTTCCGACTAGGTTATACCGGGGAGCTGTTTTTT.

The CDR3 sequence is CASSETGTSAYEQYF. The CDR3 nucleotides read TGTGCCAGCAGTGAAACCGGGACTAGCGCCTACGAGCAGTACTTC. The chain joins TRBV2 to TRBJ2-7; TRBD2 agrees at 10 bases. The CDR3 is made up of 15 amino acids. CDR1 and CDR2 (germline): SNHLY, FYNNEI. V was clipped by 2 bases and J by 2 bases; unmatched bases: 3.

The CDR3 here is CASSVGGGSTPSEQYF. CDR3 DNA sequence: TGTGCCAGCAGCGTAGGTGGCGGGAGCACCCCTTCCGAGCAGTACTTC. The chain combines TRBV9 with TRBJ2-7; 7 bases are shared with TRBD2. V trimming: 0 bases; J trimming: 6 bases; junction bases outside the gene matches: 12. The germline V gene encodes CDR1 SGDLS and CDR2 YYNGEE. This CDR3 has 16 residues.

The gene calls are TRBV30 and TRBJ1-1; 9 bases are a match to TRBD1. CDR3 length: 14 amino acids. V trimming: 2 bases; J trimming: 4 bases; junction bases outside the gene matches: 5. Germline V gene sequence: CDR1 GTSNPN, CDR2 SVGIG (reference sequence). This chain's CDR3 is CAWSRDREGTEAFF. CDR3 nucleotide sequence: TGTGCCTGGAGTAGGGACAGGGAGGGCACTGAAGCTTTCTTT.

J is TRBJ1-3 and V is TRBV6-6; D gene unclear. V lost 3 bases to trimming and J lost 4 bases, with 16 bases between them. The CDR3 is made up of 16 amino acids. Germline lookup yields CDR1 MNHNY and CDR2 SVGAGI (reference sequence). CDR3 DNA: TGTGCCAGCAGTTATCTACGCGGGGAGAAGGGAAACACCATATATTTT. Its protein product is CASSYLRGEKGNTIYF.

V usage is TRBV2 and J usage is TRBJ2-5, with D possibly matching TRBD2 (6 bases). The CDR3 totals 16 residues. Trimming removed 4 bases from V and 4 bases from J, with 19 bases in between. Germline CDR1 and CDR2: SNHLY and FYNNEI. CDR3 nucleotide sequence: TGTGCCAGCAGTGGGGACTCTGGCTTTGGACGAGAGACCCAGTACTTC. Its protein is CASSGDSGFGRETQYF.

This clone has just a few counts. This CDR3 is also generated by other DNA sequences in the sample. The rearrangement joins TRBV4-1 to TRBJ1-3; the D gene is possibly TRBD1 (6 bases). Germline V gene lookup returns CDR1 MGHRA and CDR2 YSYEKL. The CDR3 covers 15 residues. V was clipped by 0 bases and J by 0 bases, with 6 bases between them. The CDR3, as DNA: TGCGCCAGCAGCCAAGACAGGGGCTCTGGAAACACCATATATTTT. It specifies CASSQDRGSGNTIYF.

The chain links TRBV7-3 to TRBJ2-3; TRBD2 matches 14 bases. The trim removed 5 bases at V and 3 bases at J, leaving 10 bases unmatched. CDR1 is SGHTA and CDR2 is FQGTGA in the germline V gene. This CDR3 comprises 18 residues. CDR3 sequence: CASSAGLAGGPITDTQYF. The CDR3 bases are TGTGCCAGCAGCGCTGGACTAGCGGGAGGCCCGATTACAGATACGCAGTATTTT.

The CDR3 DNA follows: TGTGCCAGTAGTACACTGCGCGGGAGTACAGATACGCAGTATTTT. It is translated as CASSTLRGSTDTQYF. J is TRBJ2-3 and V is TRBV19; 7 nucleotides agree with TRBD2. The V and J ends lost 4 bases and 3 bases, in that order; junction bases with no gene match: 7. The germline CDR1 and CDR2 sequences are LNHDA and SQIVND (reference sequence). The CDR3 spans 15 residues.

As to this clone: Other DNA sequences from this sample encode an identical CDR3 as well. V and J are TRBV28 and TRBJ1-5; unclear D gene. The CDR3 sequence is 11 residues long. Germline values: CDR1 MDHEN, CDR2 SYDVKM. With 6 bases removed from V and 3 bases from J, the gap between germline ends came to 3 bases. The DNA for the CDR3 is TGTGCCAGCAGCTTCAATCAGCCCCAGCATTTT. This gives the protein CASSFNQPQHF.

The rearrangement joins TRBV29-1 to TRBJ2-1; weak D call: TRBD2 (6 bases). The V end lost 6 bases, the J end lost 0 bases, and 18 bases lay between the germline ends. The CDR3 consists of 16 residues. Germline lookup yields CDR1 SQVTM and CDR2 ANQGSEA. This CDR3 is CSVKDSGYSSYNEQFF. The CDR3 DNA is TGCAGCGTGAAAGATAGCGGTTACAGCTCCTACAATGAGCAGTTCTTC.

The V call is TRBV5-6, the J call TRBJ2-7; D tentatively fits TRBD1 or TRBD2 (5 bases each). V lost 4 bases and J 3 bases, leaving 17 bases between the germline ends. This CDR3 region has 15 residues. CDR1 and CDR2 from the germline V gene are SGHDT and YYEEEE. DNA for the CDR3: TGTGCCAGCAGCCCTTGGGGGATCGTTGGCTACGAGCAGTACTTC. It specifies CASSPWGIVGYEQYF.

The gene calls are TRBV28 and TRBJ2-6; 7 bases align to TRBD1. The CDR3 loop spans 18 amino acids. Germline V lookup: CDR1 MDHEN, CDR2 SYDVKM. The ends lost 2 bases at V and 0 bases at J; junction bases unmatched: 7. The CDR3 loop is CASSLLRGPLSGANVLTF. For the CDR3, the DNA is TGTGCCAGCAGTTTACTTAGGGGGCCCCTCTCTGGGGCCAACGTCCTGACTTTC.

The DNA of the CDR3 is TGTGCCAGCAGCTTAACCCCATTAACGGGTTTCTTC. It encodes CASSLTPLTGFF. The chain employs TRBV7-2 and TRBJ2-1, with no clear D. The germline V gene has CDR1 SGHTA and CDR2 FQGNSA. V was pared by 2 bases and J by 16 bases, with 15 bases between. This CDR3 has 12 amino acids.

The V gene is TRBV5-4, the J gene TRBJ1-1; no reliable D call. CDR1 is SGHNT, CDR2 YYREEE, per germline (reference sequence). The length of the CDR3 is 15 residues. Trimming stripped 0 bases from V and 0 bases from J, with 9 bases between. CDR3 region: CASSLGSTMNTEAFF. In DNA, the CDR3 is TGTGCCAGCAGCTTGGGGTCAACCATGAACACTGAAGCTTTCTTT.

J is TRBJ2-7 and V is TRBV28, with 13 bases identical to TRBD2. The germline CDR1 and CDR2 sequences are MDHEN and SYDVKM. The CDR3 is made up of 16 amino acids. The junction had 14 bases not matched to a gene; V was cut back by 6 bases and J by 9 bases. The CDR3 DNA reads TGTGCCAGCAGACCCTATGGACTAGCGGGAGCAATAGGGCAGTACTTC. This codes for CASRPYGLAGAIGQYF.

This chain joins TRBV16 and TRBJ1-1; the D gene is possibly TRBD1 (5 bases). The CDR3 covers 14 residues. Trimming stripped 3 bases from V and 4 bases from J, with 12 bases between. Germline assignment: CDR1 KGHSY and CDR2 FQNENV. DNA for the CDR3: TGTGCCAGCAGCCAGAGCGGTGGGGGCACTGAAGCTTTCTTT. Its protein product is CASSQSGGGTEAFF.

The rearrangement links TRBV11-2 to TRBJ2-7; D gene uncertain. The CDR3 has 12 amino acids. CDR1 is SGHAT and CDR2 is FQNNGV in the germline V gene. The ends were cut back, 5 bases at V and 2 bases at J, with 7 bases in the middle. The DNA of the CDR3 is TGTGCCAGCAGCCATATAGCCTACGAGCAGTACTTC. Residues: CASSHIAYEQYF.

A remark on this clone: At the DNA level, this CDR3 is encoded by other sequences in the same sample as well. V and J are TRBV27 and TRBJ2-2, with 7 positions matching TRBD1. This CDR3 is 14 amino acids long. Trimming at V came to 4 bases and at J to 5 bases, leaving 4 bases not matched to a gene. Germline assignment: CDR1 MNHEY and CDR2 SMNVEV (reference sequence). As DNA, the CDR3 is TGTGCCAGCAGTTGGACAGGCGGAACCGGGGAGCTGTTTTTT. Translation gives CASSWTGGTGELFF.

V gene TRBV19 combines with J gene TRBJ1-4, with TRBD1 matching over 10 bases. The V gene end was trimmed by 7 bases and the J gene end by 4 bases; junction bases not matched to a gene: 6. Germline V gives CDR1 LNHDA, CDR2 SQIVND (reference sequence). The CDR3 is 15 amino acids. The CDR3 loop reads CASTDRGPSNEKLFF. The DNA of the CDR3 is TGTGCCAGTACCGACAGGGGGCCAAGTAATGAAAAACTGTTTTTT. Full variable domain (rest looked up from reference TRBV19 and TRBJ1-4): DGGITQSPKYLFRKEGQNVTLSCEQNLNHDAMYWYRQDPGQGLRLIYYSQIVNDFQKGDIAEGYSVSREKKESFPLTVTSAQKNPTAFYLCASTDRGPSNEKLFFGSGTQLSVL.

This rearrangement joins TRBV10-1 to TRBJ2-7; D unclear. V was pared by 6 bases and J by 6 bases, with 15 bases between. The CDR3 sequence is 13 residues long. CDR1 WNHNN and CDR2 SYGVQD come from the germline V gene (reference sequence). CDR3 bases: TGCGCCAGCAGCCTATATGACAAGGGCGAGCAGTACTTC. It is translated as CASSLYDKGEQYF.

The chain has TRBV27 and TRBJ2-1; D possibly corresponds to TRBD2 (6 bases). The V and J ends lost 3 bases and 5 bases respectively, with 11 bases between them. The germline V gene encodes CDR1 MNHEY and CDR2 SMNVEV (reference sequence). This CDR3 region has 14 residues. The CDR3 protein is CASSLRDPNNEQFF. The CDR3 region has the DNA TGTGCCAGCAGTTTGCGGGACCCAAACAATGAGCAGTTCTTC.

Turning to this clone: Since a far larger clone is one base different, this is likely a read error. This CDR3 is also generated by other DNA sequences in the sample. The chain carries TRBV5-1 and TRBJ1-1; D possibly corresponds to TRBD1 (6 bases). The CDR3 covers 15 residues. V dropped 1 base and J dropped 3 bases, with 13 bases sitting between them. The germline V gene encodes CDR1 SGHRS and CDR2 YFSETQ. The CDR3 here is CASSLPTWGHTEAFF. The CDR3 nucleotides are TGCGCCAGCAGCTTGCCCACGTGGGGGCACACTGAAGCTTTCTTT.

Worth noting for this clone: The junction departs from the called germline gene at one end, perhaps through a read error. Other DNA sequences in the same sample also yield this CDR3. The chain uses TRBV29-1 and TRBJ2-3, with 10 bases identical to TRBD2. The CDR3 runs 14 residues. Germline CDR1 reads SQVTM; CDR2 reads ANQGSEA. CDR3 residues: CSVEGLAGTDTQYF. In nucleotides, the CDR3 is TGCAGCGTGGAAGGACTAGCGGGCACAGATACGCAGTATTTT.